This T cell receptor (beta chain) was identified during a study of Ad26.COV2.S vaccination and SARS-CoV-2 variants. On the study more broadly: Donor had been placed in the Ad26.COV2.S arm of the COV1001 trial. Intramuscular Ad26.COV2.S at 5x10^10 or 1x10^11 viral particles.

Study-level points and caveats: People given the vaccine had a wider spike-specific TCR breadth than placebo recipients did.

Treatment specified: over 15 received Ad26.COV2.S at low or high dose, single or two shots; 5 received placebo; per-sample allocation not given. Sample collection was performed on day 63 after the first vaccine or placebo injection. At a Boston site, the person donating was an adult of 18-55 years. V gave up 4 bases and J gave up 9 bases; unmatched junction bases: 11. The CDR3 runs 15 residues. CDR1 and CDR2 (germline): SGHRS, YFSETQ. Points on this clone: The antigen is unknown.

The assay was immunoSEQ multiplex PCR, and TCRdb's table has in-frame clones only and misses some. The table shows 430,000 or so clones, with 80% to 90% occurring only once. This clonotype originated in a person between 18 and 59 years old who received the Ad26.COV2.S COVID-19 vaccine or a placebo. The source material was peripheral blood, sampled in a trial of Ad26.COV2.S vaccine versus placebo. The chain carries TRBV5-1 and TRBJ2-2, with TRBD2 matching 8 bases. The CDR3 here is CASSAAGLEGRELFF. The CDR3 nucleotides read TGCGCCAGCAGCGCAGCGGGACTAGAAGGCAGGGAGCTGTTTTTT.